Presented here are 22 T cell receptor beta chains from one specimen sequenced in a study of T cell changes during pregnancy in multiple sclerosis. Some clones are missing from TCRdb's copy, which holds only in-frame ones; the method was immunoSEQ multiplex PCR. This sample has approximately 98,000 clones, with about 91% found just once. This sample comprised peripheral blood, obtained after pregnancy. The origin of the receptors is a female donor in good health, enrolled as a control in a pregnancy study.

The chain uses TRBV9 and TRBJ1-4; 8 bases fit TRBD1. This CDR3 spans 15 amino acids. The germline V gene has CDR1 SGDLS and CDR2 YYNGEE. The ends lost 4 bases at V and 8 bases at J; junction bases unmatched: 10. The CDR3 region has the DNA TGTGCCAGCAGCCCCCCAGGGGGCAATGGAGAAAAACTGTTTTTT. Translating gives CASSPPGGNGEKLFF.

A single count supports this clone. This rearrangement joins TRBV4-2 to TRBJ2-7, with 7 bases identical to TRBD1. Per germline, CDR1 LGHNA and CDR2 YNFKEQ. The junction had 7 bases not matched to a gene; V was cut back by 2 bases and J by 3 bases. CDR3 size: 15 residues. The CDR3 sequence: CASSQSGTEHYEQYF. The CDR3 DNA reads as TGTGCCAGCAGCCAATCCGGGACAGAACACTACGAGCAGTACTTC.

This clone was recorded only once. CDR3 DNA: TGTGCCAGTACCGACGGAACAGTCTACTCTGGAAACACCATATATTTT. Translation gives CASTDGTVYSGNTIYF. The chain is built from TRBV19 and TRBJ1-3; D is unresolved. V gave up 7 bases and J gave up 0 bases, with 16 bases separating them. Germline-derived CDR1 and CDR2 are LNHDA and SQIVND (reference sequence). The CDR3 is 16 residues long.

CDR3 bases: TGTGCCTGGAGTGTTGGGGCAGGTGACGAGACCCAGTACTTC. Encoded protein: CAWSVGAGDETQYF. The chain has TRBV30 and TRBJ2-5; TRBD1 might be the D (5 bases). The CDR3 is 14 amino acids. Deletions cut 0 bases from V and 5 bases from J, with 13 bases between. The V gene's germline CDR1 is GTSNPN and CDR2 SVGIG (reference sequence).

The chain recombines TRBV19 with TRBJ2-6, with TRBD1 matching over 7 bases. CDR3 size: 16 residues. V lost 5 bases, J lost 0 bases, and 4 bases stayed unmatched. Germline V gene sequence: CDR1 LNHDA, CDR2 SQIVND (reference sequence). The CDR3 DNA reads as TGTGCCAGTAGTCCGACAGGGCGCTCTGGGGCCAACGTCCTGACTTTC. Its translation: CASSPTGRSGANVLTF.

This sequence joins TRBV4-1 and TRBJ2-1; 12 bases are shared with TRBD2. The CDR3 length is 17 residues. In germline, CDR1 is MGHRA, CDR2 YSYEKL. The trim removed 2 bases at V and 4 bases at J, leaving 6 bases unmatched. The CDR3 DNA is TGCGCCAGCAGCCAACCTCGACTAGCGGGAGAATACAATGAGCAGTTCTTC. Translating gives CASSQPRLAGEYNEQFF.

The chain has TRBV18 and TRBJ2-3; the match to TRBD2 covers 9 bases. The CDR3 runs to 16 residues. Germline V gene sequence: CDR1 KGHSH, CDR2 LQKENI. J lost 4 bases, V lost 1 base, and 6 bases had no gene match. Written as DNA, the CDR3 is TGTGCCAGCTCACCACTTAGCGGGAGAAGGGCAGATACGCAGTATTTT. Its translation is CASSPLSGRRADTQYF.

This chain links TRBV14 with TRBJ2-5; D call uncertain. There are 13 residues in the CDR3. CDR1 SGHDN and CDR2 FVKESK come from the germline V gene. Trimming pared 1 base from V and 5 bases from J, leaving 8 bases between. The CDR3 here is CASSQGFGETQYF. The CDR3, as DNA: TGTGCCAGCAGCCAAGGCTTTGGCGAGACCCAGTACTTC.

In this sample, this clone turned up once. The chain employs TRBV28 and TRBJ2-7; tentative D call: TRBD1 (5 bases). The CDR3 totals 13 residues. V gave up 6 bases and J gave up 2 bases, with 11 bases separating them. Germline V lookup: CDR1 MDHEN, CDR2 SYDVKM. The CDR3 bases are TGTGCCAGCAGACCAGGGAATCCCTACGAGCAGTACTTC. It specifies CASRPGNPYEQYF.

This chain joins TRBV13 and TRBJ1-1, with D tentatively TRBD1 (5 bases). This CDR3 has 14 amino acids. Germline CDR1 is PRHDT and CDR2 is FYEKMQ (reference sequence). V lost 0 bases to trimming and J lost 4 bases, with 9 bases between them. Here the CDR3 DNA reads TGTGCCAGCAGCTTAGGGGGGCCTAGCACTGAAGCTTTCTTT. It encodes CASSLGGPSTEAFF.

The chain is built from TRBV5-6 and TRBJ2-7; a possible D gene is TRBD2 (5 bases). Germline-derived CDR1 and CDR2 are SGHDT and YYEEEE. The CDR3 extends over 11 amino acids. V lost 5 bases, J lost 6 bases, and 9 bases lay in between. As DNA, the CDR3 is TGTGCCAGCAGTCTAGGACTCGAGCAGTACTTC. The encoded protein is CASSLGLEQYF.

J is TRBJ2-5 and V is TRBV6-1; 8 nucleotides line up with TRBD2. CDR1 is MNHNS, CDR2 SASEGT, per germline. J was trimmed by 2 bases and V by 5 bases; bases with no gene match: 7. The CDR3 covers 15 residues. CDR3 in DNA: TGTGCCAGCAGTCCGCTCGCGGGGGGACAAGAGACCCAGTACTTC. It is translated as CASSPLAGGQETQYF.

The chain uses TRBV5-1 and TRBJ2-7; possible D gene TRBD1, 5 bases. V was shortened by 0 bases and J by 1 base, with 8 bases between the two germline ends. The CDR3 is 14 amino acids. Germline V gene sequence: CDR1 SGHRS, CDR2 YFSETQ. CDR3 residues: CASSLVGESYEQYF. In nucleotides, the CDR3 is TGCGCCAGCAGCTTGGTAGGGGAATCCTACGAGCAGTACTTC.

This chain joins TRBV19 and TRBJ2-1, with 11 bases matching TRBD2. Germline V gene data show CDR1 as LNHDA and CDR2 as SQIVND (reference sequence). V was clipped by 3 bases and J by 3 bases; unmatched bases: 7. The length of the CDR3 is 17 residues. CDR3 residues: CASSMSSLAGGYNEQFF. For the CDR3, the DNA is TGTGCCAGTAGTATGTCCTCGCTAGCGGGGGGCTACAATGAGCAGTTCTTC.

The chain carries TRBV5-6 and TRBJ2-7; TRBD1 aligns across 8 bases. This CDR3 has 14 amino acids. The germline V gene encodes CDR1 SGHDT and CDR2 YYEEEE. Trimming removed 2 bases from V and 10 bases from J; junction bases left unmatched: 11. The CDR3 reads CASSFLDRGVRQYF. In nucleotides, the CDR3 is TGTGCCAGCAGCTTTCTCGACAGGGGCGTTCGTCAGTACTTC. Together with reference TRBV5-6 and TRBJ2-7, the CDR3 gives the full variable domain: DAGVTQSPTHLIKTRGQQVTLRCSPKSGHDTVSWYQQALGQGPQFIFQYYEEEERQRGNFPDRFSGHQFPNYSSELNVNALLLGDSALYLCASSFLDRGVRQYFGPGTRLTVT.

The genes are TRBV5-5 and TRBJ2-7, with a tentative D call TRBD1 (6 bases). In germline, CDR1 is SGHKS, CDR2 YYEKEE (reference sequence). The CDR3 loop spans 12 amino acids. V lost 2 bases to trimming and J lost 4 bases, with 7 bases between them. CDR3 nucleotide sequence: TGTGCCAGCAGCTTACAGGGTTACGAGCAGTACTTC. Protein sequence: CASSLQGYEQYF.

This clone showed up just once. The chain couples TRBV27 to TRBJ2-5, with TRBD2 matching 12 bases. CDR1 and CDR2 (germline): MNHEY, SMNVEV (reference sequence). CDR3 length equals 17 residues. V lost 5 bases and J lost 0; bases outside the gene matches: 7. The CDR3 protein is CASSPGLAGTYQETQYF. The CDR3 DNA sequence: TGTGCCAGCAGTCCCGGACTAGCGGGGACGTACCAAGAGACCCAGTACTTC.

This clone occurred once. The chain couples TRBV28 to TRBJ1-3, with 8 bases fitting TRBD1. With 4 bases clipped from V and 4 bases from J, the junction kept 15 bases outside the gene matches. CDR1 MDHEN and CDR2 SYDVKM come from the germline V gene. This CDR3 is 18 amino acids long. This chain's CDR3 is CASSSAYTRTGRGNTIYF. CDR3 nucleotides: TGTGCCAGCAGTTCGGCATATACACGGACAGGGAGGGGAAACACCATATATTTT.

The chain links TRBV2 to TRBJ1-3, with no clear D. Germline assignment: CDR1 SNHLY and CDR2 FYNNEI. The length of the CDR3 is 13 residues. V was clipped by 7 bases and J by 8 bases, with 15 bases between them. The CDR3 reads CASKRAEGDTIYF. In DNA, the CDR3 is TGTGCCAGCAAAAGGGCTGAGGGCGACACCATATATTTT. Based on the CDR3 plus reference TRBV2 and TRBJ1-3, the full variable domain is EPEVTQTPSHQVTQMGQEVILRCVPISNHLYFYWYRQILGQKVEFLVSFYNNEISEKSEIFDDQFSVERPDGSNFTLKIRSTKLEDSAMYFCASKRAEGDTIYFGEGSWLTVV.

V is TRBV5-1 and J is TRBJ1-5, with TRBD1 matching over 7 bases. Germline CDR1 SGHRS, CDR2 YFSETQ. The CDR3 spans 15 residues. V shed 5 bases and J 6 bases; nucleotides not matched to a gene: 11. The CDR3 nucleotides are TGCGCCAGCAGAATGACAGGGTCGCCAGGTCAGCCCCAGCATTTT. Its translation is CASRMTGSPGQPQHF.

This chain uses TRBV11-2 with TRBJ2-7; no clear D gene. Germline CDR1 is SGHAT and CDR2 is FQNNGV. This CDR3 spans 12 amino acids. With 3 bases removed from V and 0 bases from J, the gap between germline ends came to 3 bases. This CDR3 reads CASSFSSYEQYF. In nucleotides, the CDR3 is TGTGCCAGCAGCTTTAGCTCCTACGAGCAGTACTTC.

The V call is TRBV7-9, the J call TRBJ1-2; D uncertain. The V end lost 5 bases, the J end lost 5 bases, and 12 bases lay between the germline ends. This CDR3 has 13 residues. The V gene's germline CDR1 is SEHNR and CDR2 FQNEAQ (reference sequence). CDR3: CASSRKTGYGYTF. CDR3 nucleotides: TGTGCCAGCAGCCGTAAAACGGGGTATGGCTACACCTTC.